This T cell receptor beta chain was observed in a study of T cells in Graves' hyperthyroidism and ophthalmopathy. Details on this clonotype: A much larger clone differs by one base, so this may be a read error.

The investigators amplified TCR beta CDR3 regions from RNA transcripts. HTBI primers were used for first-round RT-PCR of the TCR CDR3. TCRdb called the multiplex PCR reads again in MiXCR, with one record for every CDR3 protein. The sample includes 750,000 to 950,000 distinct CDR3 sequences, over 35% of them seen just once. This CDR3 is 15 amino acids long. The V gene's germline CDR1 is SEHNR and CDR2 FQNEAQ (reference sequence). Deletions cut 3 bases from V and 0 bases from J, with 8 bases between. The sequenced sample was blood. This chain joins TRBV7-9 and TRBJ1-4, with D unclear. This receptor was identified in a man younger than 30 with Graves' hyperthyroidism. CDR3 sequence (DNA): TGTGCCAGCAGCTTCATACCCGCAACTAATGAAAAACTGTTTTTT. The encoded protein is CASSFIPATNEKLFF.